This T cell receptor beta chain was retrieved from a study of blood T cell repertoires in COVID-19. Overall study: From T cells, B-cell-depleted T cells, or PBMCs came the material, which was cDNA or gDNA.

The V gene's germline CDR1 is SGHDN and CDR2 FVKESK. The CDR3 runs to 13 residues. Trimming stripped 1 base from V and 6 bases from J, with 10 bases between. This table comes from immunoSEQ multiplex PCR, and its TCRdb copy is limited to in-frame clones, with some not included. Of fewer than 300,000 clones in the sample, 65% to 90% were seen once. The Seattle patients, enrolled during active infection, were followed longitudinally. Specimen: peripheral blood. This TCR came from a man aged 50 to 59 with COVID-19, enrolled during active disease. V usage is TRBV14 and J usage is TRBJ2-7; TRBD2 is a possible D gene (6 bases). The CDR3 region has the DNA TGTGCCAGCAGCCAAGTAGGACTATCCGAGCAGTACTTC. Its protein is CASSQVGLSEQYF.